This T cell receptor beta chain was recorded in a study of blood T cell repertoires in COVID-19. Overall study context: Acute and convalescent COVID-19 samples came from the United States, Italy and Spain. From T cells, B-cell-depleted T cells, or PBMCs came the material, which was cDNA or gDNA.

In the original processing: Estimates of nucleated cell counts were drawn from the amplification of reference gene primers. Clones were sequenced by immunoSEQ multiplex PCR, and TCRdb holds only the in-frame ones, with some missing. Clone size and the V and J calls come from that table; the DNA yielded D and trimming. Among 90,000 to 120,000 clones listed, about four fifths were seen once. Trimming removed 3 bases from V and 5 bases from J, with 10 bases in between. The CDR3 contains 12 residues. Germline values: CDR1 SQVTM, CDR2 ANQGSEA. The TCR originated in a man between 65 and 85 years old with acute or convalescent COVID-19. Sequencing was done on a sample of peripheral blood. This chain links TRBV29-1 with TRBJ1-1; possibly TRBD1 for D (5 bases). CDR3 bases: TGCAGCGTTGAGTTGGGGGGGACTGAAGCTTTCTTT. It codes for CSVELGGTEAFF.